Presented here are 4 T cell receptor beta chains from one specimen sequenced in a study of blood T cell repertoires in COVID-19. Assay: immunoSEQ multiplex PCR; the TCRdb copy retains only in-frame clones and omits some. Among about 190,000 clones listed, roughly 78% were seen once. Specimen: peripheral blood. These receptors all come from a woman of 80 years or more with active or convalescent COVID-19.

The rearrangement links TRBV2 to TRBJ2-7, with a possible D match to TRBD1 (6 bases). This CDR3 has 13 amino acids. Trimming pared 3 bases from V and 6 bases from J, leaving 12 bases between. Per germline, CDR1 SNHLY and CDR2 FYNNEI. The CDR3 DNA reads TGTGCCAGCAGTGAGGTGTTGGGGGCCGAGCAGTACTTC. Residues: CASSEVLGAEQYF.

The chain links TRBV27 to TRBJ2-3; D is unresolved. The CDR3 sequence is 14 residues long. CDR1 MNHEY and CDR2 SMNVEV come from the germline V gene (reference sequence). V shed 10 bases and J shed 6 bases, with 20 bases lying between them. CDR3: CATSSSLASDTQYF. The DNA of the CDR3 is TGTGCCACCTCATCATCCTTAGCCTCGGATACGCAGTATTTT.

This clone occurred once. The V call is TRBV6-6, the J call TRBJ2-1; TRBD2 matches 9 bases. Germline CDR1 reads MNHNY; CDR2 reads SVGAGI (reference sequence). The V segment lost 5 bases and the J segment 9 bases; nucleotides outside the gene matches: 11. CDR3 length: 15 amino acids. CDR3 in DNA: TGTGCCAGCAGTAGAGGCGGGGGGGGCCTGAGTGAGCAGTTCTTC. Protein sequence: CASSRGGGGLSEQFF.

The V call is TRBV3-1 (or the pseudogene TRBV3-2), the J call TRBJ2-7; 10 bases match TRBD1. CDR3 size: 18 residues. Germline-derived CDR1 and CDR2 are LGHDT and YNNKEL (reference sequence). Trimming cost V 4 bases and J 4 bases; bases outside gene matches: 16. The chain's CDR3 is CASSPNQGQGHRPYEQYF. The CDR3 bases are TGTGCCAGCAGCCCAAACCAGGGACAGGGGCATCGCCCTTACGAGCAGTACTTC.